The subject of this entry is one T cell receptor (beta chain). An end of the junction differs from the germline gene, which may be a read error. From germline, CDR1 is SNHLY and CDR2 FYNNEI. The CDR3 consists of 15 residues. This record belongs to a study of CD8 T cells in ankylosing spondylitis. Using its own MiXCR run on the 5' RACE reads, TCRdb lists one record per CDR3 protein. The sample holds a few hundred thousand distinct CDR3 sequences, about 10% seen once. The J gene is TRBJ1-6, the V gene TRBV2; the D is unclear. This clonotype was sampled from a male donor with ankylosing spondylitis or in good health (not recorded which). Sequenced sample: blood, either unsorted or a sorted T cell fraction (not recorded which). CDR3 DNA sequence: TGTGCCAGCAGGGCGTTCTGGTCCTATAATTCACCCCTCCATTTT. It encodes CASRAFWSYNSPLHF. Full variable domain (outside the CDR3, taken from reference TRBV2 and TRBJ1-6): EPEVTQTPSHQVTQMGQEVILRCVPISNHLYFYWYRQILGQKVEFLVSFYNNEISEKSEIFDDQFSVERPDGSNFTLKIRSTKLEDSAMYFCASRAFWSYNSPLHFGNGTRLTVT.